The clone carrying this TCR beta chain was seen only a few times. What it binds is not known. For CDR3 and TCR beta VDJ profiling, genomic DNA was the template used. TCRdb independently ran MiXCR on the reads; one entry per CDR3 protein. The sample yields just over 40,000 distinct CDR3 sequences, roughly two thirds seen once. The source of the sample is a study of CD8+CD57+ T cells in acquired aplastic anemia. Study details: The mean DNA yield obtained from sorted CD4+ and CD8+ cells came to approximately 3.2 ug. Notes on the study in general: Significant differences in CD8+ Simpson's diversity were not observed between patients and controls. Patients and controls were found to share approximately 31 CD8+ CDR3 sequences.

CDR3 size: 16 residues. Looked up from germline, CDR1 is SGHVS and CDR2 is FNYEAQ. V lost 4 bases and J lost 0, with 13 bases in between. Patients who underwent sequencing had shown CD8+CD57+ cell expansion by flow cytometry. No therapy was given to patients before blood sampling. The material sequenced was sorted CD4+, CD8+, or CD8+CD57+ T cells (not recorded which) from PBMCs. The clonotype comes from a human donor with aplastic anemia. The chain uses TRBV7-6 and TRBJ2-1; TRBD2 is a possible D gene (6 bases). Written as DNA, the CDR3 is TGTGCCAGCAGCTCCGGGACTCTTAGCTCCTACAATGAGCAGTTCTTC. Its protein is CASSSGTLSSYNEQFF. Full variable domain (remainder filled in from reference TRBV7-6 and TRBJ2-1): GAGVSQSPRYKVTKRGQDVALRCDPISGHVSLYWYRQALGQGPEFLTYFNYEAQQDKSGLPNDRFSAERPEGSISTLTIQRTEQRDSAMYRCASSSGTLSSYNEQFFGPGTRLTVL.